Listed below are T cell receptor beta chains from one sample, sequenced in a study of T cell responses to AZD1222 COVID-19 vaccine. Clones were sequenced by immunoSEQ multiplex PCR, and TCRdb holds only the in-frame ones, with some missing. The sample carries about 140,000 clones, approximately 91% recorded once. The material sequenced was peripheral blood, taken 28 days after the second AZD1222 dose. All receptors derive from an adult who received the AZD1222 COVID-19 vaccine. CDR3s include the opening cysteine and the closing phenylalanine or tryptophan. The order of the fields is CDR3 length, D gene, J gene, clone size, V gene, CDR3 protein, CDR3 DNA. D genes are given only for firm matches. Where a row states a size, it is once, few, many or the class of an expanded clone; other rows omit it.

length: 16; D: TRBD2; J: TRBJ2-1; size: .; V: TRBV6-5; CDR3: CASSYDGTSGYNEQFF; DNA: TGTGCCAGCAGTTACGACGGGACTAGCGGATACAATGAGCAGTTCTTC
length: 15; D: .; J: TRBJ2-5; size: .; V: TRBV24-1; CDR3: CATSDPSTGLGTQYF; DNA: TGTGCCACCAGTGATCCGTCGACAGGCCTTGGGACCCAGTACTTC
length: 17; D: TRBD1; J: TRBJ1-6; size: few; V: TRBV6-6; CDR3: CASSPDRAEGYNSPLHF; DNA: TGTGCCAGCAGTCCCGACAGGGCGGAGGGGTATAATTCACCCCTCCACTTT
length: 16; D: TRBD1; J: TRBJ2-1; size: .; V: TRBV5-1; CDR3: CASSVSGTGLFNEQFF; DNA: TGCGCCAGCAGCGTATCCGGGACAGGTTTGTTCAATGAGCAGTTCTTC
length: 14; D: .; J: TRBJ1-1; size: .; V: TRBV7-9; CDR3: CASSSWTVNTEAFF; DNA: TGTGCCAGCAGCTCTTGGACAGTGAACACTGAAGCTTTCTTT
length: 13; D: .; J: TRBJ1-2; size: .; V: TRBV29-1; CDR3: CSVMTGGSYGYTF; DNA: TGCAGCGTGATGACCGGAGGGAGCTATGGCTACACCTTC
length: 19; D: TRBD1; J: TRBJ1-6; size: .; V: TRBV5-1; CDR3: CASSSRPGQGMGFNSPLHF; DNA: TGCGCCAGCAGCTCACGGCCGGGACAGGGGATGGGATTTAATTCACCCCTCCACTTT
length: 13; D: .; J: TRBJ2-1; size: .; V: TRBV7-3; CDR3: CASSLTGVGEQFF; DNA: TGTGCCAGCAGCTTAACGGGCGTAGGGGAGCAGTTCTTC
length: 16; D: TRBD2; J: TRBJ2-1; size: .; V: TRBV5-4; CDR3: CASSLGLAGDRNEQFF; DNA: TGTGCCAGCAGCTTGGGACTAGCGGGAGACCGCAATGAGCAGTTCTTC
length: 17; D: .; J: TRBJ1-1; size: .; V: TRBV9; CDR3: CASSVDSSLRGNTEAFF; DNA: TGTGCCAGCAGCGTAGACAGTTCCCTTCGGGGGAACACTGAAGCTTTCTTT
length: 14; D: TRBD1; J: TRBJ1-5; size: .; V: TRBV2; CDR3: CASSFDRGNQPQHF; DNA: TGTGCCAGCAGCTTTGACAGGGGAAATCAGCCCCAGCATTTT
length: 15; D: TRBD1; J: TRBJ1-6; size: .; V: TRBV3-1/TRBV3-2; CDR3: CASSQEGTGNSPLHF; DNA: TGTGCCAGCAGCCAAGAAGGGACAGGGAATTCACCCCTCCACTTT
length: 15; D: TRBD2; J: TRBJ2-3; size: once; V: TRBV10-3; CDR3: CAISRASGGVDTQYF; DNA: TGTGCCATCAGTCGGGCTAGCGGAGGGGTAGATACGCAGTATTTT
length: 17; D: TRBD2; J: TRBJ2-5; size: .; V: TRBV5-1; CDR3: CASSRTSGGSVGETQYF; DNA: TGCGCCAGCAGCCGGACTAGCGGGGGGTCGGTAGGAGAGACCCAGTACTTC
length: 13; D: .; J: TRBJ1-5; size: .; V: TRBV6-5; CDR3: CASSYRGGQPQHF; DNA: TGTGCCAGCAGTTACAGGGGGGGACAGCCCCAGCATTTT
length: 14; D: .; J: TRBJ1-4; size: .; V: TRBV7-2; CDR3: CASSPQSRNEKLFF; DNA: TGTGCCAGCAGCCCCCAGAGTCGAAATGAAAAACTGTTTTTT
length: 14; D: TRBD2; J: TRBJ2-3; size: .; V: TRBV28; CDR3: CASRVAGTGDTQYF; DNA: TGTGCCAGCAGAGTAGCGGGCACCGGAGATACGCAGTATTTT
length: 17; D: TRBD2; J: TRBJ2-2; size: .; V: TRBV7-3; CDR3: CASSLTLGGGAAGELFF; DNA: TGTGCCAGCAGCTTAACCCTCGGCGGGGGGGCCGCCGGGGAGCTGTTTTTT
length: 13; D: .; J: TRBJ1-2; size: .; V: TRBV5-6; CDR3: CASSPGARERYTF; DNA: TGTGCCAGCAGCCCCGGGGCCCGCGAGCGCTACACCTTC
length: 16; D: .; J: TRBJ2-1; size: .; V: TRBV13; CDR3: CASRDARGRKNNEQFF; DNA: TGTGCCAGCAGGGATGCGCGGGGGCGGAAAAACAATGAGCAGTTCTTC
length: 15; D: .; J: TRBJ2-7; size: many; V: TRBV6-2/TRBV6-3; CDR3: CASSYLDSISYEQYF; DNA: TGTGCCAGCAGTTACCTAGATTCCATCTCCTACGAGCAGTACTTC
length: 12; D: .; J: TRBJ1-1; size: once; V: TRBV29-1; CDR3: CSVGEGITEAFF; DNA: TGCAGCGTTGGGGAGGGTATCACTGAAGCTTTCTTT
length: 16; D: TRBD2; J: TRBJ2-2; size: .; V: TRBV5-6; CDR3: CASSSQRGANTGELFF; DNA: TGTGCCAGCAGCTCCCAGCGGGGGGCAAACACCGGGGAGCTGTTTTTT
length: 15; D: .; J: TRBJ1-1; size: .; V: TRBV24-1; CDR3: CATNLRGEGHTEAFF; DNA: TGTGCCACCAATCTTAGGGGGGAAGGGCACACTGAAGCTTTCTTT
length: 16; D: TRBD1; J: TRBJ1-6; size: few; V: TRBV3-1/TRBV3-2; CDR3: CASSPRDRGINSPLHF; DNA: TGTGCCAGCAGCCCTAGGGACAGGGGAATTAATTCACCCCTCCACTTT
length: 13; D: .; J: TRBJ2-1; size: .; V: TRBV13; CDR3: CASSPLSGNEQFF; DNA: TGTGCCAGCAGCCCCCTCTCGGGCAATGAGCAGTTCTTC
length: 13; D: .; J: TRBJ2-5; size: .; V: TRBV5-1; CDR3: CASSLVTAGTPYF; DNA: TGCGCCAGCAGCTTGGTGACGGCCGGGACTCCGTACTTC
length: 11; D: .; J: TRBJ2-7; size: .; V: TRBV3-1/TRBV3-2; CDR3: CASSLGAEQYF; DNA: TGTGCCAGCAGCCTGGGGGCCGAGCAGTACTTC
length: 14; D: TRBD1; J: TRBJ1-1; size: .; V: TRBV6-5; CDR3: CASRWGQMNTEAFF; DNA: TGTGCCAGCAGATGGGGACAGATGAACACTGAAGCTTTCTTT
length: 14; D: .; J: TRBJ1-1; size: once; V: TRBV18; CDR3: CASSPQQMNTEAFF; DNA: TGTGCCAGCTCACCCCAACAGATGAACACTGAAGCTTTCTTT
length: 17; D: .; J: TRBJ2-3; size: .; V: TRBV6-1; CDR3: CASSESTSARRTDTQYF; DNA: TGTGCCAGCAGTGAATCCACGTCGGCTAGGAGGACAGATACGCAGTATTTT
length: 12; D: .; J: TRBJ1-1; size: .; V: TRBV12-3/TRBV12-4; CDR3: CASSLPNTEAFF; DNA: TGTGCCAGCAGCTTACCGAACACTGAAGCTTTCTTT
length: 12; D: .; J: TRBJ2-1; size: .; V: TRBV12-3/TRBV12-4; CDR3: CASSLSGFGQFF; DNA: TGTGCCAGCAGTTTGTCAGGGTTCGGGCAGTTCTTC
length: 14; D: .; J: TRBJ1-1; size: .; V: TRBV5-5; CDR3: CASSLRGRNTEAFF; DNA: TGTGCCAGCAGCTTGAGGGGTCGTAACACTGAAGCTTTCTTT
length: 12; D: .; J: TRBJ2-2; size: .; V: TRBV14; CDR3: CASSAYTGELFF; DNA: TGTGCCAGCAGCGCCTACACCGGGGAGCTGTTTTTT
length: 16; D: TRBD2; J: TRBJ2-1; size: .; V: TRBV2; CDR3: CASRLGLAVRSSEQFF; DNA: TGTGCCAGCAGATTGGGACTAGCGGTAAGGAGTAGTGAGCAGTTCTTC
length: 15; D: .; J: TRBJ1-4; size: .; V: TRBV5-4; CDR3: CASSVGTTTNEKLFF; DNA: TGTGCCAGCAGCGTAGGGACAACAACTAATGAAAAACTGTTTTTT
length: 17; D: .; J: TRBJ1-2; size: .; V: TRBV7-9; CDR3: CASSPEPGQPQPYGYTF; DNA: TGTGCCAGCAGCCCAGAACCCGGACAGCCTCAGCCGTATGGCTACACCTTC
length: 12; D: .; J: TRBJ2-5; size: .; V: TRBV11-2; CDR3: CASSLVGETQYF; DNA: TGTGCCAGCAGCTTAGTCGGGGAGACCCAGTACTTC
length: 13; D: .; J: TRBJ1-1; size: .; V: TRBV6-5; CDR3: CASSYRRNTEAFF; DNA: TGTGCCAGCAGTTACAGGAGAAACACTGAAGCTTTCTTT
length: 13; D: .; J: TRBJ1-1; size: .; V: TRBV30; CDR3: CAWTGGVNTEAFF; DNA: TGTGCCTGGACTGGAGGAGTGAACACTGAAGCTTTCTTT
length: 15; D: .; J: TRBJ2-5; size: once; V: TRBV2; CDR3: CASSEDQGPQETQYF; DNA: TGTGCCAGCAGTGAGGATCAGGGACCCCAAGAGACCCAGTACTTC
length: 14; D: .; J: TRBJ1-6; size: .; V: TRBV25-1; CDR3: CASSEAYAGSPLHF; DNA: TGTGCCAGCAGTGAGGCTTACGCGGGCTCACCCCTCCACTTT
length: 14; D: TRBD1; J: TRBJ2-7; size: .; V: TRBV5-1; CDR3: CASSRDRVTYEQYF; DNA: TGCGCCAGCAGCCGTGACAGGGTGACCTACGAGCAGTACTTC
length: 15; D: .; J: TRBJ2-2; size: once; V: TRBV7-2; CDR3: CASSLAGGHTGELFF; DNA: TGTGCCAGCAGCTTAGCGGGGGGGCACACCGGGGAGCTGTTTTTT
length: 17; D: TRBD2; J: TRBJ2-7; size: .; V: TRBV11-2; CDR3: CASSLDEGTSGRNEQYF; DNA: TGTGCCAGCAGCTTAGATGAGGGGACTAGCGGGAGAAACGAGCAGTACTTC
length: 11; D: .; J: TRBJ2-5; size: .; V: TRBV6-5; CDR3: CASSRGETQYF; DNA: TGTGCCAGCAGTAGGGGTGAGACCCAGTACTTC
length: 16; D: TRBD1; J: TRBJ1-1; size: .; V: TRBV10-2; CDR3: CASNPTGGIGNTEAFF; DNA: TGCGCCAGCAACCCGACAGGGGGCATTGGGAACACTGAAGCTTTCTTT
length: 19; D: TRBD2; J: TRBJ2-1; size: .; V: TRBV7-3; CDR3: CASSLRAPGLAGDVNEQFF; DNA: TGTGCCAGCAGCTTAAGGGCGCCGGGTCTAGCGGGAGACGTCAATGAGCAGTTCTTC
length: 14; D: .; J: TRBJ1-1; size: .; V: TRBV15; CDR3: CATSRDQGSTEAFF; DNA: TGTGCCACCAGCAGAGATCAGGGGAGCACTGAAGCTTTCTTT
length: 16; D: .; J: TRBJ1-5; size: .; V: TRBV7-2; CDR3: CASSALPGNSNQPQHF; DNA: TGTGCCAGCAGCGCCCTTCCGGGGAATAGCAATCAGCCCCAGCATTTT
length: 17; D: .; J: TRBJ1-4; size: .; V: TRBV5-8; CDR3: CASSLEVGQGANEKLFF; DNA: TGTGCCAGCAGCTTGGAAGTCGGGCAGGGCGCTAATGAAAAACTGTTTTTT
length: 15; D: .; J: TRBJ1-1; size: .; V: TRBV30; CDR3: CAWSRGWGQDTEAFF; DNA: TGTGCCTGGAGCCGAGGCTGGGGGCAGGACACTGAAGCTTTCTTT
length: 10; D: .; J: TRBJ2-5; size: .; V: TRBV29-1; CDR3: CSVVGETQYF; DNA: TGCAGCGTCGTAGGAGAGACCCAGTACTTC
length: 17; D: TRBD1; J: TRBJ1-6; size: .; V: TRBV27; CDR3: CASSLSSGGLHNSPLHF; DNA: TGTGCCAGCAGTTTATCCTCAGGGGGCTTGCATAATTCACCCCTCCACTTT
length: 13; D: TRBD2; J: TRBJ2-2; size: .; V: TRBV7-3; CDR3: CASSLAVTGELFF; DNA: TGTGCCAGCAGCCTAGCGGTCACCGGGGAGCTGTTTTTT
length: 15; D: .; J: TRBJ1-4; size: .; V: TRBV9; CDR3: CASSVASSTNEKLFF; DNA: TGTGCCAGCAGCGTAGCGAGTTCAACTAATGAAAAACTGTTTTTT